Presented here are 6 T cell receptor beta chains from one specimen sequenced in a study of blood T cell repertoires in COVID-19. Profiling relied on immunoSEQ multiplex PCR, and the TCRdb table lists in-frame clones only, not all of them. Of roughly 100,000 clones in the sample, around nine tenths were seen once. The specimen was peripheral blood. The origin of the receptors is a human donor in a cohort sampled during active COVID-19.

This chain links TRBV18 with TRBJ2-1, with a possible D match to TRBD1 (6 bases). The V end lost 3 bases, the J end lost 0 bases, and 12 bases lay between the germline ends. The CDR3 runs 16 residues. CDR1 and CDR2 (germline): KGHSH, LQKENI. The CDR3 nucleotides are TGTGCCAGCTCACCCGCGCAGGGGAGCTCCTACAATGAGCAGTTCTTC. Translation: CASSPAQGSSYNEQFF.

The chain is built from TRBV7-2 and TRBJ2-2, with 10 bases that match TRBD2. V lost 5 bases to trimming and J lost 0 bases; unmatched junction nucleotides: 3. The CDR3 sequence is 16 residues long. Germline V gene data show CDR1 as SGHTA and CDR2 as FQGNSA. This chain's CDR3 is CASSPSGGSNTGELFF. CDR3 DNA sequence: TGTGCCAGCAGCCCTAGCGGGGGATCGAACACCGGGGAGCTGTTTTTT. Together with reference TRBV7-2 and TRBJ2-2, the CDR3 gives the full variable domain: GAGVSQSPSNKVTEKGKDVELRCDPISGHTALYWYRQSLGQGLEFLIYFQGNSAPDKSGLPSDRFSAERTGGSVSTLTIQRTQQEDSAVYLCASSPSGGSNTGELFFGEGSRLTVL.

This clone is a singleton in its sample. V is TRBV7-6 and J is TRBJ2-3; D uncertain. Germline V lookup: CDR1 SGHVS, CDR2 FNYEAQ. The ends were cut back, 1 base at V and 2 bases at J, with 7 bases in the middle. The CDR3 runs to 14 residues. In DNA, the CDR3 is TGTGCCAGCAGCTTAGGGCTGGCCACAGATACGCAGTATTTT. This sequence encodes CASSLGLATDTQYF.

The rearrangement uses TRBV3-1 (or the pseudogene TRBV3-2) and TRBJ2-7; a weak D match, TRBD2 (6 bases). The CDR3 has 15 amino acids. Trimming took off 1 base at V and 0 bases at J, with 10 bases between the two ends. From germline, CDR1 is LGHDT and CDR2 YNNKEL (reference sequence). CDR3 sequence (DNA): TGTGCCAGCAGCCAAGCCCTGGACTACTCCTACGAGCAGTACTTC. It encodes CASSQALDYSYEQYF.

The chain links TRBV28 to TRBJ1-2, with D unresolved. The length of the CDR3 is 14 residues. CDR1 MDHEN and CDR2 SYDVKM come from the germline V gene. Trimming cost V 7 bases and J 5 bases, with 17 bases left between them. This CDR3 reads CASTESGFYYGYTF. Written as DNA, the CDR3 is TGTGCCAGCACCGAGTCGGGGTTTTATTATGGCTACACCTTC.

This chain uses TRBV20-1 with TRBJ2-1; no clear D gene. Germline CDR1 is DFQATT and CDR2 is SNEGSKA (reference sequence). This CDR3 is 11 amino acids long. V lost 4 bases to trimming and J lost 7 bases, with 8 bases between them. DNA for the CDR3: TGCAGTGCTACAATGGAGAATGAGCAGTTCTTC. Its translation is CSATMENEQFF.